The sequence of this T cell receptor (beta chain) was determined in a study of a mutant IDH1 vaccine in newly diagnosed glioma. TCRdb's copy holds only in-frame clones and misses some; the assay was immunoSEQ multiplex PCR. The table lists about 54,000 clones, 80% to 85% of them singletons. Remarks on this clone: Its specificity is not known.

Time point noted: week 35, safety follow-up. The investigators gave 300 ug of mutant IDH1 20-mer peptide in each vaccine dose, together with topical imiquimod. The CDR3 totals 12 residues. Germline V gene lookup returns CDR1 GTSNPN and CDR2 SVGIG (reference sequence). Trimming took off 1 base at V and 4 bases at J, with 7 bases between the two ends. The chain couples TRBV30 to TRBJ1-1; a possible D gene is TRBD1 (6 bases). The specimen was PBMCs, collected from a glioma patient whose treatment included an IDH1 peptide vaccine. The clonotype comes from a woman younger than 35 with glioma. This CDR3 is CAWSEGGTEAFF. The CDR3 DNA is TGTGCCTGGAGTGAGGGGGGCACTGAAGCTTTCTTT.